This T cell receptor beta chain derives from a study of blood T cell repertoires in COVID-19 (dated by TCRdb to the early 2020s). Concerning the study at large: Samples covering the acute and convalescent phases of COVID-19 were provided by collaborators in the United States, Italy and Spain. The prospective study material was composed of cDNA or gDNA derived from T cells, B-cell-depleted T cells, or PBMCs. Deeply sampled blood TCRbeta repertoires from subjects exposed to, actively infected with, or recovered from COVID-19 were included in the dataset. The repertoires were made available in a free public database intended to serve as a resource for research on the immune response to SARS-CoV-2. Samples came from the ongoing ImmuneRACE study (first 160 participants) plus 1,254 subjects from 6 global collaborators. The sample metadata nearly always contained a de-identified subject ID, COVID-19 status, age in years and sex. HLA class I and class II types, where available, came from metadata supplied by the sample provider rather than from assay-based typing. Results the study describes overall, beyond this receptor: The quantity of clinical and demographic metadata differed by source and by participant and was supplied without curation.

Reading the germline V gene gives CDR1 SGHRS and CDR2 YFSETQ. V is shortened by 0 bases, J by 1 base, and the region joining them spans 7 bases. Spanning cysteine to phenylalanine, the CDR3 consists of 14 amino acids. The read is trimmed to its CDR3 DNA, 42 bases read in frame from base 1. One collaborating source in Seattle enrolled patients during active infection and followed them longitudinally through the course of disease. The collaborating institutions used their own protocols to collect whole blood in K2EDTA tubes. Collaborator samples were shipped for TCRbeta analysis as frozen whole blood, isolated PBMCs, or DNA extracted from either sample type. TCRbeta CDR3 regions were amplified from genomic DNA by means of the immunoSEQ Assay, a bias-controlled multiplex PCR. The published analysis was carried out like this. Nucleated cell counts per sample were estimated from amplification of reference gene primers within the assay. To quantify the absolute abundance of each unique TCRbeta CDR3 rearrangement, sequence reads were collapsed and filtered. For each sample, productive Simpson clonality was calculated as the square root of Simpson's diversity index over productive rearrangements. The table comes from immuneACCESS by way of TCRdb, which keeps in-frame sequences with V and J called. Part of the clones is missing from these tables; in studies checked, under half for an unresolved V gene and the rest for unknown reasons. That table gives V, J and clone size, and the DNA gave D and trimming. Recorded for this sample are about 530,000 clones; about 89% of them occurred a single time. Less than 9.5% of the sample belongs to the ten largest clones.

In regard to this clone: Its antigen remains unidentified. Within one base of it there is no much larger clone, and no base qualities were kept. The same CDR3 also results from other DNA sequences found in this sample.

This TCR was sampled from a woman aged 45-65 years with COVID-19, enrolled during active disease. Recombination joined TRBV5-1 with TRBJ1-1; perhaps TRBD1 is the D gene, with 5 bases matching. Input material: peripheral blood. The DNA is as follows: TGCGCCAGCAGCTTGGGGAGGGGGAACACTGAAGCTTTCTTT. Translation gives CASSLGRGNTEAFF.